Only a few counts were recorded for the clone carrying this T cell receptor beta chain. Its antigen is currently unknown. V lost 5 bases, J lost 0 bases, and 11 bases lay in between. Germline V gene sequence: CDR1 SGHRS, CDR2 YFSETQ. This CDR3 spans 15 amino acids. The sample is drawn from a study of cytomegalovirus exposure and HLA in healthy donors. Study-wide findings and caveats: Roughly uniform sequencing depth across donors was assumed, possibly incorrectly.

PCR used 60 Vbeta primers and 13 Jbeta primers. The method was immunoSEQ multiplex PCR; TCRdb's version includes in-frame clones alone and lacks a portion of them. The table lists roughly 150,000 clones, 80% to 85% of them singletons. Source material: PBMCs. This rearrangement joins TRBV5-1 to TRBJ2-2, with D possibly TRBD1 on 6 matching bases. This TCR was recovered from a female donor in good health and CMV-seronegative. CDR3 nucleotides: TGCGCCAGCAGAGGCAACAGGGCGAACACCGGGGAGCTGTTTTTT. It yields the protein CASRGNRANTGELFF.